This T cell receptor beta chain was sequenced for a study (dated by TCRdb to 2015 to 2017). For context, the study as a whole: Whether tumor-infiltrating Tregs in breast cancer are recruited from blood Tregs or converted in situ from other CD4+ T cell subsets was tested.

To purify naive CD4+ T cells, the Miltenyi Naive CD4+ T Cell Isolation kit was used, and CD25 microbeads served to deplete Tregs. Tregs, naive and memory CD4+ T cells from tumor, blood and ipsilateral draining lymph nodes of about five breast cancer patients underwent full-length TCR alpha and beta sequencing. Mononuclear cells from lymph nodes or around 48 ml of peripheral blood were isolated by Ficoll density gradient centrifugation. FACS confirmed that the sorted cell populations were more than 90% pure. What the work shows at the level of the full study, not this receptor alone: The greatest overlap of tumor-infiltrating Treg TCR alpha and beta sequences was with tumor naive CD4+ T cells, followed next by blood naive CD4+ T cells. The TCR gene usage of tumor memory CD4+ T cells clustered together with blood and lymph node memory CD4+ cells and with lymph node naive CD4+ cells. Rather than covering whole repertoires, validation in the larger cohort was restricted to a single TCR beta V-J rearrangement.

The germline V gene encodes CDR1 DFQATT and CDR2 SNEGSKA (reference sequence). The CDR3 runs 13 amino acids, cysteine and phenylalanine included. Solely the CDR3 DNA is kept, with 39 bases framed from the first base. Full-length TCR variable regions were amplified by 5' RACE PCR using constant-region reverse primers, and then by semi-nested PCR using Nested Universal Primer A. Using the ReliaPrep RNA Cell Miniprep System, total RNA was extracted, and the SMARTer RACE 5'/3' Kit was then used to reverse transcribe the RNA into 5'RACE-ready cDNA. Full-length TCR alpha and beta libraries were barcoded with multiplex adaptors and sequenced on an Illumina MiSeq. Concerning the study's data processing: For each of nine subset-tissue groups, sequencing data from the five patients were pooled, and the groups were compared by unsupervised clustering of TCR gene usage. The Morisita-Horn index, with shared sequences weighted by their contribution to each repertoire, was used to calculate repertoire similarity. TCRdb trimmed the raw reads at Q25, called clones with MiXCR and kept productive beta chains. Each CDR3 protein gets just one entry, which takes the most common genes and DNA from the rows behind it. The V and J calls shown here were made by TCRdb, not taken from the authors' results. The sample table shows about 6,000 distinct CDR3 sequences, and around 59% are seen once. The top ten constitute 9% to 14% of the sample.

As regards this clonotype: Its antigen specificity is not known. A much larger clone lies a single base off, so this may be a read error.

This TCR was sampled from a female donor with breast cancer. The chain is encoded by TRBV20-1 joined to TRBJ2-1, and possibly TRBD1, on 6 matching bases. The specimen was naive CD4+ T cells sorted from blood. The cell subset or site label on this specimen signifies: naive CD4+ T cells, CD4+CD45RA+CD25-. The sequenced DNA is TGCAGTGCTAGTCCCGACAGGTACAATCAGCAGTTCTTC. Its protein product is CSASPDRYNQQFF.